The 4 T cell receptor beta chains below all came from one sample that was sequenced in a study of cytomegalovirus exposure and HLA in healthy donors (dated by TCRdb to 2015 to 2018). Library preparation was by the immunoSEQ multiplex PCR assay. For the multiplex PCR, a mixture combining 60 forward primers for TCR Vbeta segments and 13 reverse primers for TCR Jbeta segments was used. As stored in TCRdb, this immuneACCESS dataset retains in-frame rearrangements with V and J assigned. A fraction of the clones does not appear; measured against another copy, unresolved V genes explain less than half of the discrepancy, and the remainder lacks a known reason. The sample table lists around 150,000 clones, 86% of them with a count of one. The top ten clones comprise about 2% of the sample. Sequenced sample: PBMCs. These receptors all come from a woman in her late teens or twenties in good health and CMV-seronegative.

This chain joins TRBV9 and TRBJ2-1; 9 nucleotides line up with TRBD2. The CDR3 covers 15 residues. Germline assignment: CDR1 SGDLS and CDR2 YYNGEE. V lost 4 bases, J lost 1 base, and 3 bases stayed unmatched. CDR3 sequence: CASSNLAGSYNEQFF. In DNA form, the CDR3 reads TGTGCCAGCAGCAATCTAGCGGGGTCCTACAATGAGCAGTTCTTC.

The rearrangement uses TRBV5-1 and TRBJ2-1; 8 bases agree with TRBD1. CDR3 length: 19 amino acids. Trimming removed 0 bases from V and 3 bases from J; junction bases left unmatched: 14. Germline V gene data show CDR1 as SGHRS and CDR2 as YFSETQ. The CDR3 bases are TGCGCCAGCAGCTTGGACGGCAGGGGGCCCCCCTTAGTCTACAATGAGCAGTTCTTC. Its protein product is CASSLDGRGPPLVYNEQFF. Variable domain in full (rest from reference TRBV5-1 and TRBJ2-1): KAGVTQTPRYLIKTRGQQVTLSCSPISGHRSVSWYQQTPGQGLQFLFEYFSETQRNKGNFPGRFSGRQFSNSRSEMNVSTLELGDSALYLCASSLDGRGPPLVYNEQFFGPGTRLTVL.

The chain carries TRBV7-8 and TRBJ2-5; the match to TRBD2 covers 7 bases. V was clipped by 4 bases and J by 2 bases; unmatched bases: 7. There are 15 residues in the CDR3. Germline CDR1 and CDR2: SGHVS and FQNEAQ. The DNA of the CDR3 is TGTGCCAGCAGCTCCCCCACTAGCGCTCAAGAGACCCAGTACTTC. Translated: CASSSPTSAQETQYF. Drawing the rest from reference TRBV7-8 and TRBJ2-5, the complete variable domain is GAGVSQSPRYKVAKRGQDVALRCDPISGHVSLFWYQQALGQGPEFLTYFQNEAQLDKSGLPSDRFFAERPEGSVSTLKIQRTQQEDSAVYLCASSSPTSAQETQYFGPGTRLLVL.

This chain uses TRBV19 with TRBJ1-1, with 7 bases identical to TRBD1. Germline CDR1 LNHDA, CDR2 SQIVND (reference sequence). The length of the CDR3 is 17 residues. V lost 5 bases and J lost 0; bases outside the gene matches: 12. CDR3 nucleotides: TGTGCCAGTAGTGCAAGGGACAGCGGATTCATGAACACTGAAGCTTTCTTT. This gives the protein CASSARDSGFMNTEAFF.